This TCR beta chain was sequenced for a study of T cells in localized non-small cell lung cancer. General observations from the study: Turning up in adjacent lung were a median about 56 of the top 100 tumor clones. Sequencing involved a lone tumor region, leaving heterogeneity possible. Maximal T cell clonality occurred in uninvolved adjacent lung, with tumor ranking below it.

Comment on this clone: Its antigen is unknown.

Measured with immunoSEQ multiplex PCR; TCRdb has only the in-frame clones, and not every one. The repertoire holds over 30,000 clones, with about 85% as singletons. CDR1 is MNHEY, CDR2 SVGAGI, per germline. This CDR3 has 15 residues. Trimming removed 4 bases from V and 4 bases from J; junction bases left unmatched: 8. The rearrangement links TRBV6-5 to TRBJ1-2; 8 bases match TRBD1. The sequence came from a man between 40 and 70 years old with stage III lung adenocarcinoma. The input for sequencing was peripheral blood mononuclear cells, taken before any cancer treatment. The CDR3 coding sequence is TGTGCCAGCAGTTCTGGGACAGGCCGCGTCTATGGCTACACCTTC. Translating gives CASSSGTGRVYGYTF.